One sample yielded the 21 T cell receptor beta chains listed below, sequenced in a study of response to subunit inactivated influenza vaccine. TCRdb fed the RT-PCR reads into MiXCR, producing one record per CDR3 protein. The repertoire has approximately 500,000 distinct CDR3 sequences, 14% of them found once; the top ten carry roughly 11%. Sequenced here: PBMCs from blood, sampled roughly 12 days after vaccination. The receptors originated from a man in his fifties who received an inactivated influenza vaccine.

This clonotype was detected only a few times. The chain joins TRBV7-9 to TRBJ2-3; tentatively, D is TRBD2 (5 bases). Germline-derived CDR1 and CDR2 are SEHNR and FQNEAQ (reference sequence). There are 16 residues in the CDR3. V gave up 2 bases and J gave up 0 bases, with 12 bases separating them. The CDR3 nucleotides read TGTGCCAGCAGCTTAATCGGCGGGCAGAGCACAGATACGCAGTATTTT. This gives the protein CASSLIGGQSTDTQYF.

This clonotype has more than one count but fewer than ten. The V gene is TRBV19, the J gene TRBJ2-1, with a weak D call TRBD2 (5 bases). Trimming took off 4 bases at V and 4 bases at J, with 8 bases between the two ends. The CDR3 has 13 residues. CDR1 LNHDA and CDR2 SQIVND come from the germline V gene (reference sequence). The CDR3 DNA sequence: TGTGCCAGTAGTAGCAGGACTTACAATGAGCAGTTCTTC. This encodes CASSSRTYNEQFF.

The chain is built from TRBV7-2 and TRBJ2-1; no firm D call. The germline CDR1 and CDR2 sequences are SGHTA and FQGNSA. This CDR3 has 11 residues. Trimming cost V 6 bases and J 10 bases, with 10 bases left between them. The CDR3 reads CASRGKGEQFF. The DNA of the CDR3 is TGTGCCAGCAGGGGGAAAGGGGAGCAGTTCTTC. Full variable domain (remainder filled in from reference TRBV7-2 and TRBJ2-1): GAGVSQSPSNKVTEKGKDVELRCDPISGHTALYWYRQSLGQGLEFLIYFQGNSAPDKSGLPSDRFSAERTGGSVSTLTIQRTQQEDSAVYLCASRGKGEQFFGPGTRLTVL.

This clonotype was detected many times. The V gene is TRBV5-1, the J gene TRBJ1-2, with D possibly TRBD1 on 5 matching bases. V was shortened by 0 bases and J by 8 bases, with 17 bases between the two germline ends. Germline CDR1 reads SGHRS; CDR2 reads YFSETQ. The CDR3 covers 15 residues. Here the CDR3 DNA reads TGCGCCAGCAGCTTGGAGCTTCCAGGGCATCGAGGCTACACCTTC. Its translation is CASSLELPGHRGYTF. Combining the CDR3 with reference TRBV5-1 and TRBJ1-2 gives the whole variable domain KAGVTQTPRYLIKTRGQQVTLSCSPISGHRSVSWYQQTPGQGLQFLFEYFSETQRNKGNFPGRFSGRQFSNSRSEMNVSTLELGDSALYLCASSLELPGHRGYTFGSGTRLTVV.

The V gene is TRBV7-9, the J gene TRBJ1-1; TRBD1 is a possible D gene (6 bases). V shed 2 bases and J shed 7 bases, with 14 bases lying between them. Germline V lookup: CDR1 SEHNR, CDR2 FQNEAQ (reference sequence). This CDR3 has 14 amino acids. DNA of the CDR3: TGTGCCAGCAGCTTAAACGCAGGGGAAGTTGAAGCTTTCTTT. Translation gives CASSLNAGEVEAFF.

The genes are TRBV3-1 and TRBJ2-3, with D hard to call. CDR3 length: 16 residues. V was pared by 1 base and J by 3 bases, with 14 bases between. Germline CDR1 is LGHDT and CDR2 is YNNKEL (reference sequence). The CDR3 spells CASSQVSVLSTDTQYF. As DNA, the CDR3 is TGTGCCAGCAGCCAAGTCTCAGTTTTGAGTACAGATACGCAGTATTTT.

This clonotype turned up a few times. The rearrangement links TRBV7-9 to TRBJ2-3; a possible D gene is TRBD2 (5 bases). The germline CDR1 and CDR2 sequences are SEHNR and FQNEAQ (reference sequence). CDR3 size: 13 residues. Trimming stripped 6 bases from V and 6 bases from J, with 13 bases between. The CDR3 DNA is TGTGCCAGCAGAACGCGACTACCCGATACGCAGTATTTT. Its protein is CASRTRLPDTQYF.

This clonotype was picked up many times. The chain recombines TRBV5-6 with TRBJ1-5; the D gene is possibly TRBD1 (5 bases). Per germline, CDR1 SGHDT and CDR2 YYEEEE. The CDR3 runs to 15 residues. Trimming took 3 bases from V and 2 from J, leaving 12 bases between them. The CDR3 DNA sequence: TGTGCCAGCAGCTCCCAGGGAGGCGGCAATCAGCCCCAGCATTTT. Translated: CASSSQGGGNQPQHF.

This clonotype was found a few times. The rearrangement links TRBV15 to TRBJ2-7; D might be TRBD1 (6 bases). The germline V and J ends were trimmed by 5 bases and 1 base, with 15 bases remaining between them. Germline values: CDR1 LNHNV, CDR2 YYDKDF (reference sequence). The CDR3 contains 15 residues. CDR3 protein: CATSAGQTLSYEQYF. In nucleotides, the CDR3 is TGTGCCACCAGCGCAGGACAGACATTATCCTACGAGCAGTACTTC.

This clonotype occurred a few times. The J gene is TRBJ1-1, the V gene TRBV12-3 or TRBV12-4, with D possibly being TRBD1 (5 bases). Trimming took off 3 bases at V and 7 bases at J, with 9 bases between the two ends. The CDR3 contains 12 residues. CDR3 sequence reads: CASSFAGSEAFF. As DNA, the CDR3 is TGTGCCAGCAGTTTCGCAGGGAGTGAAGCTTTCTTT.

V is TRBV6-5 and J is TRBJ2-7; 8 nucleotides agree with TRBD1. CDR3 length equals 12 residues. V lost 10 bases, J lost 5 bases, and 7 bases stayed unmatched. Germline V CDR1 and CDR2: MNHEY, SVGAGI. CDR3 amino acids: CATYDRGNEQYF. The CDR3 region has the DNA TGTGCCACCTACGACAGGGGCAACGAGCAGTACTTC.

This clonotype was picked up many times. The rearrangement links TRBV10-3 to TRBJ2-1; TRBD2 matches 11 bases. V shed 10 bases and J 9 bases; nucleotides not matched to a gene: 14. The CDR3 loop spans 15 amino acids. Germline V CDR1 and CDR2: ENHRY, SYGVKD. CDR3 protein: CATRTSGSGVSEQFF. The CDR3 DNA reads TGTGCCACGAGAACTAGCGGGAGCGGAGTCAGTGAGCAGTTCTTC.

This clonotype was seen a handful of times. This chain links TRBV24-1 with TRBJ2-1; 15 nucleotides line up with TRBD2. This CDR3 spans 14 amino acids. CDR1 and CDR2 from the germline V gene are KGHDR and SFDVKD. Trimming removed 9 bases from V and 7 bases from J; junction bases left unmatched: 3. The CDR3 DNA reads TGTGCCACCGGACTAGCGGGGGGGTTGAATGAGCAGTTCTTC. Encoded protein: CATGLAGGLNEQFF.

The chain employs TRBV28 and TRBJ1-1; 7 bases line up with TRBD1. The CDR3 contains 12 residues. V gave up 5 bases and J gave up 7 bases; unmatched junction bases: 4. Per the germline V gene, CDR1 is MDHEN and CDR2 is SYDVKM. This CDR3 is CASSANRGEAFF. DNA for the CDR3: TGTGCCAGCAGTGCCAACAGGGGTGAAGCTTTCTTT.

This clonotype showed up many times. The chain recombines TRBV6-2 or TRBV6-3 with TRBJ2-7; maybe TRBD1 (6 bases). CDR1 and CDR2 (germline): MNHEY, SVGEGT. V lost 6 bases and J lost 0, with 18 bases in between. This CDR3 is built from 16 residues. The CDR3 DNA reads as TGTGCCAGCAGCAACGGACAGCTTGCTAGCTCCTACGAGCAGTACTTC. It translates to CASSNGQLASSYEQYF.

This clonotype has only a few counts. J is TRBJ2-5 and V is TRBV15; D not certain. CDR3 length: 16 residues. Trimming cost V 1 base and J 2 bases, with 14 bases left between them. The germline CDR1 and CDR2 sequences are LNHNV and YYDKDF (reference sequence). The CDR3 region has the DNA TGTGCCACCAGCAGAGGGTCAGCAAAAGATCAAGAGACCCAGTACTTC. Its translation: CATSRGSAKDQETQYF.

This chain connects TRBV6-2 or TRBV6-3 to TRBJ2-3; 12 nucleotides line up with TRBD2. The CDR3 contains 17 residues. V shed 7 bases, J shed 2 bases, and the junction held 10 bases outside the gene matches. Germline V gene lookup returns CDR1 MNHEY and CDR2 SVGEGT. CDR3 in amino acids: CASTASGGAFSTDTQYF. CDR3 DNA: TGTGCCAGCACCGCTAGCGGGGGGGCCTTTTCCACAGATACGCAGTATTTT.

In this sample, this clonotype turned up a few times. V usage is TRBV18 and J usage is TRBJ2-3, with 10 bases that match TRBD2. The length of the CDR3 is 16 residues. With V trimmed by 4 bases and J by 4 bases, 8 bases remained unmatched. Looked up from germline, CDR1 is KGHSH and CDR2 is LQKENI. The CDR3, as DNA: TGTGCCAGCTCACTCACAACCGGGACTAGCGCAGATACGCAGTATTTT. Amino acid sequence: CASSLTTGTSADTQYF.

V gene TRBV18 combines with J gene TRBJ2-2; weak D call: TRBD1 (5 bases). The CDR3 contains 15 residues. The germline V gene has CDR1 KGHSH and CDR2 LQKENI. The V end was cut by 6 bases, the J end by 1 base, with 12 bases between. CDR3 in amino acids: CASSQNQGNTGELFF. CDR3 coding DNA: TGTGCCAGCTCGCAAAATCAGGGGAACACCGGGGAGCTGTTTTTT.

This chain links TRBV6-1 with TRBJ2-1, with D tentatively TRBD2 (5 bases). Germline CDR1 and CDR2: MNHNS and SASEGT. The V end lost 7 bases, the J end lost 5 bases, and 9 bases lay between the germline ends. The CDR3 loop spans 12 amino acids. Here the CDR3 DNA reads TGTGCCAGCAAGGAGGTGAACAATGAGCAGTTCTTC. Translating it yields CASKEVNNEQFF.

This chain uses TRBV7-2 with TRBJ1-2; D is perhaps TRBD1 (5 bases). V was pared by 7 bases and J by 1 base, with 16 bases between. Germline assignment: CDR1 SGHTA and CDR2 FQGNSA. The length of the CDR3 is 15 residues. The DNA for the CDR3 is TGTGCCAGCACTCCCGACATAGGGGTTAACTATGGCTACACCTTC. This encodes CASTPDIGVNYGYTF.